This TCR beta chain was profiled in a study of cytomegalovirus exposure and HLA in healthy donors. A remark on this clone: The antigen is undetermined.

With 60 Vbeta and 13 Jbeta primers, the PCR was carried out. Sequenced by immunoSEQ multiplex PCR; TCRdb stores in-frame clones only, minus some. The table shows about 180,000 clones, with roughly 79% occurring only once. Trimming stripped 4 bases from V and 2 bases from J, with 8 bases between. In germline, CDR1 is MGHRA, CDR2 YSYEKL. The CDR3 loop spans 13 amino acids. General study results and limits: Previous analysis showed most TCR beta V segments were productive about 87% or about 30% of the time. Rare TCR sequences dominated, though some public TCRs recurred in many donors.

This sequence joins TRBV4-1 and TRBJ2-5; D unclear. The sequence came from a woman between 18 and 29 years old in good health and CMV-seropositive. The sample consisted of PBMCs. The CDR3 here is CASSLTVQETQYF. In DNA form, the CDR3 reads TGCGCCAGCAGCCTTACAGTACAAGAGACCCAGTACTTC.